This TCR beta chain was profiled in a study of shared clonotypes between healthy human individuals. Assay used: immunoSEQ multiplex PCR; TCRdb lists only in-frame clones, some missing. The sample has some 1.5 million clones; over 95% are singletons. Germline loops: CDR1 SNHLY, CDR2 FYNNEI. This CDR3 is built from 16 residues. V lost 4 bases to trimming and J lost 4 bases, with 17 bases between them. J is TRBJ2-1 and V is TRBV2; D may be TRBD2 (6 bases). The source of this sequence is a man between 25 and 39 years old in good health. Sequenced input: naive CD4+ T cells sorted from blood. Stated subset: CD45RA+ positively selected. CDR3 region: CASSAPRGYRYNEQFF. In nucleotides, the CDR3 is TGTGCCAGCAGTGCCCCCCGGGGGTACCGTTACAATGAGCAGTTCTTC.